The text below deals with one TCR beta chain. Its antigen is not identified. Looked up from germline, CDR1 is SGHDN and CDR2 is FVKESK. V was pared by 0 bases and J by 10 bases, with 10 bases between. This CDR3 spans 14 amino acids. The data belong to a study of T cell responses to AZD1222 COVID-19 vaccine. Broader study findings: Spike-specific TCR depth and breadth grew after two AZD1222 doses.

Clones were read by immunoSEQ multiplex PCR, and TCRdb kept only the in-frame ones, dropping some. The sample carries about 150,000 clones, about 89% recorded once. Sequenced here: peripheral blood, sampled 28 days after the second AZD1222 dose. This sequence was found in an adult who received the AZD1222 COVID-19 vaccine. The genes are TRBV14 and TRBJ1-6; D might be TRBD1 (5 bases). The CDR3 here is CASSQEARASPLHF. For the CDR3, the DNA is TGTGCCAGCAGCCAAGAGGCCAGGGCCTCACCCCTCCACTTT.